The next 12 T cell receptor beta chains were all read from a single sample in a study of blood T cell repertoires in COVID-19. Assay: immunoSEQ multiplex PCR; the TCRdb copy retains only in-frame clones and omits some. Here the sample spans some 150,000 clones, approximately 80% being singletons. Sequencing input: peripheral blood. These receptors all stem from a woman aged 70-85 years with COVID-19, enrolled during active disease.

This chain links TRBV3-1 (or the pseudogene TRBV3-2) with TRBJ1-2; 8 nucleotides agree with TRBD1. V gave up 1 base and J gave up 5 bases; unmatched junction bases: 6. The CDR3 has 15 amino acids. The germline gives CDR1 LGHDT, CDR2 YNNKEL (reference sequence). CDR3: CASSQGSGGGYGYTF. Written as DNA, the CDR3 is TGTGCCAGCAGCCAAGGTTCAGGGGGCGGTTATGGCTACACCTTC.

V is TRBV7-3 and J is TRBJ1-2; possibly TRBD1 for D (6 bases). V dropped 1 base and J dropped 8 bases, with 14 bases sitting between them. Per the germline V gene, CDR1 is SGHTA and CDR2 is FQGTGA. The CDR3 totals 14 residues. CDR3 in DNA: TGTGCCAGCAGCTTAAACAGGGAGGGATACGGCTACACCTTC. Its translation: CASSLNREGYGYTF.

The chain couples TRBV19 to TRBJ1-5; D not resolved. The CDR3 sequence is 15 residues long. V was pared by 8 bases and J by 5 bases, with 19 bases between. Germline CDR1 and CDR2: LNHDA and SQIVND (reference sequence). The CDR3 loop is CASGQEGSSYQPQHF. The CDR3 bases are TGTGCCAGTGGGCAAGAGGGAAGCTCCTATCAGCCCCAGCATTTT.

A few counts support this clone. The genes are TRBV15 and TRBJ2-5; TRBD1 agrees at 9 bases. Germline CDR1 and CDR2: LNHNV and YYDKDF (reference sequence). V gave up 0 bases and J gave up 5 bases; unmatched junction bases: 4. The CDR3 sequence is 15 residues long. This CDR3 is CATSREQGARETQYF. CDR3 sequence (DNA): TGTGCCACCAGCAGAGAACAGGGGGCGCGGGAGACCCAGTACTTC.

This clone has only one observation. The chain couples TRBV27 to TRBJ2-5, with 8 bases matching TRBD2. The CDR3 runs 16 residues. Germline values: CDR1 MNHEY, CDR2 SMNVEV (reference sequence). Germline trimming cut 8 bases from V and 4 bases from J; bases unmatched to any gene: 15. DNA of the CDR3: TGTGCCAGCCCTATGTGGAGCGGGAGAACGGTAGAGACCCAGTACTTC. Protein sequence: CASPMWSGRTVETQYF.

V is TRBV2 and J is TRBJ1-5; D is unresolved. This CDR3 has 15 residues. From germline, CDR1 is SNHLY and CDR2 FYNNEI. V dropped 1 base and J dropped 2 bases, with 9 bases sitting between them. CDR3 coding DNA: TGTGCCAGCAGTGAAGACCGCGGGGGCAATCAGCCCCAGCATTTT. Translated, it gives CASSEDRGGNQPQHF.

V usage is TRBV7-3 and J usage is TRBJ1-1; no clear D gene. Trimming removed 2 bases from V and 4 bases from J, with 11 bases in between. The CDR3 contains 14 residues. The germline gives CDR1 SGHTA, CDR2 FQGTGA. The CDR3 sequence: CASSLGRGITEAFF. The DNA for the CDR3 is TGTGCCAGCAGCTTAGGCAGAGGGATCACTGAAGCTTTCTTT. Drawing the rest from reference TRBV7-3 and TRBJ1-1, the complete variable domain is GAGVSQTPSNKVTEKGKYVELRCDPISGHTALYWYRQSLGQGPEFLIYFQGTGAADDSGLPNDRFFAVRPEGSVSTLKIQRTERGDSAVYLCASSLGRGITEAFFGQGTRLTVV.

Here the CDR3 DNA reads TGTGCCAGTAGTCCATCGGCAGGGGGCTTAGCGGAGACCCAGTACTTC. It specifies CASSPSAGGLAETQYF. The chain links TRBV19 to TRBJ2-5, with TRBD1 matching over 8 bases. This CDR3 has 16 residues. The germline V gene encodes CDR1 LNHDA and CDR2 SQIVND (reference sequence). J lost 5 bases, V lost 5 bases, and 13 bases had no gene match.

This clone was detected once. V usage is TRBV19 and J usage is TRBJ1-1; maybe TRBD1 (5 bases). Trimming cost V 6 bases and J 5 bases, with 13 bases left between them. CDR1 and CDR2 from the germline V gene are LNHDA and SQIVND (reference sequence). CDR3 length: 13 amino acids. In nucleotides, the CDR3 is TGTGCCAGTAGGCATATCGGGGGGACTGAAGCTTTCTTT. Translation: CASRHIGGTEAFF.

The V call is TRBV19, the J call TRBJ1-4, with TRBD1 identical over 9 bases. The CDR3 has 14 amino acids. CDR1 LNHDA and CDR2 SQIVND come from the germline V gene (reference sequence). V was clipped by 8 bases and J by 8 bases; unmatched bases: 9. Here the CDR3 reads CASGKQGAREKLFF. The CDR3 DNA is TGTGCCAGTGGCAAACAGGGGGCGCGAGAAAAACTGTTTTTT.

The chain combines TRBV3-1 (or the pseudogene TRBV3-2) with TRBJ2-1; perhaps TRBD1 as D (5 bases). Germline V gives CDR1 LGHDT, CDR2 YNNKEL (reference sequence). V was pared by 0 bases and J by 10 bases, with 10 bases between. The CDR3 covers 13 residues. The CDR3 DNA reads as TGTGCCAGCAGCCAAGAGGGGCTCGAGGAGCAGTTCTTC. It specifies CASSQEGLEEQFF.

The chain joins TRBV19 to TRBJ1-5; 11 bases align to TRBD1. The trim removed 5 bases at V and 1 base at J, leaving 7 bases unmatched. The V gene's germline CDR1 is LNHDA and CDR2 SQIVND (reference sequence). The CDR3 length is 17 residues. CDR3 bases: TGTGCCAGTAGTTTCGGACAGGGGGCCGGGAGCAATCAGCCCCAGCATTTT. As protein: CASSFGQGAGSNQPQHF.